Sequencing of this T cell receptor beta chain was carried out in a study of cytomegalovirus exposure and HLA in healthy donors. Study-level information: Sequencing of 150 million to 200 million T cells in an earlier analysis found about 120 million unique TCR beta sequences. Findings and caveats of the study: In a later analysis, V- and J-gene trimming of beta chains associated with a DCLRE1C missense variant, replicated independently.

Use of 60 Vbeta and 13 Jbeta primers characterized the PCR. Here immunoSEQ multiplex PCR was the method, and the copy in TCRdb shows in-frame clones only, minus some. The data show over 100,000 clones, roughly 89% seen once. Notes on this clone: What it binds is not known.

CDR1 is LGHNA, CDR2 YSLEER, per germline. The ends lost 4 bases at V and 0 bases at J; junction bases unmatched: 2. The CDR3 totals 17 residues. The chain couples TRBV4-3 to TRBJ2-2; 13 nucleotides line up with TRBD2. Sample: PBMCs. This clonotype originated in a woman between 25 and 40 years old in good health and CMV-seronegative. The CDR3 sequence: CASSLGLAGSNTGELFF. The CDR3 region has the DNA TGCGCCAGCAGCCTGGGACTAGCGGGATCGAACACCGGGGAGCTGTTTTTT.